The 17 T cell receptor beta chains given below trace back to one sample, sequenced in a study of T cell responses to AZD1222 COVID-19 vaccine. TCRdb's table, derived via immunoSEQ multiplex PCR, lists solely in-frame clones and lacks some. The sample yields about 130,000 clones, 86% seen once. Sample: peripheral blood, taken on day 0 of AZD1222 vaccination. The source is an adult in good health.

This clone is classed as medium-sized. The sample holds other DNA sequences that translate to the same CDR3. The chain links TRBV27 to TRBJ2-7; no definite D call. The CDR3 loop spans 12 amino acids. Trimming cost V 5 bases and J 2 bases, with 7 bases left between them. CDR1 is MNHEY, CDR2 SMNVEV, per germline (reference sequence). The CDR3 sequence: CASSPHPYEQYF. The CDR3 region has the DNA TGTGCCAGCAGTCCCCATCCCTACGAGCAGTACTTC.

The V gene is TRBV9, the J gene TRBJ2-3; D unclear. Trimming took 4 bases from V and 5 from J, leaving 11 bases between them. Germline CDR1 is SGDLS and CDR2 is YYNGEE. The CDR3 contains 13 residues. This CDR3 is CASSPGILDTQYF. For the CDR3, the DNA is TGTGCCAGCAGCCCTGGGATTTTAGATACGCAGTATTTT.

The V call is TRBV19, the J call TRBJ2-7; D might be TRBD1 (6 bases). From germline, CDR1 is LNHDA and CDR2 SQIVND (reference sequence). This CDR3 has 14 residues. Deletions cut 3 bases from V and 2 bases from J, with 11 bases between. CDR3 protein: CASSIRGSPYEQYF. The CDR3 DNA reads TGTGCCAGTAGTATCAGGGGCTCCCCCTACGAGCAGTACTTC.

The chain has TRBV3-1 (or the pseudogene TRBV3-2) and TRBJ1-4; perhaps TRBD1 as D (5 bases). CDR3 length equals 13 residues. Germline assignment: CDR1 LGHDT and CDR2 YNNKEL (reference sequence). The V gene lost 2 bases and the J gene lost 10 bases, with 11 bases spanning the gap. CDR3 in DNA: TGTGCCAGCAGCCAAACGACAGTTGCAAAACTGTTTTTT. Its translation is CASSQTTVAKLFF.

In nucleotides, the CDR3 is TGTGCCAGCAGTTACTATGCGGCAGATTTATCCTACGAGCAGTACTTC. This translates into CASSYYAADLSYEQYF. The chain carries TRBV6-2 or TRBV6-3 and TRBJ2-7; D is ambiguous. CDR1 and CDR2 from the germline V gene are MNHEY and SVGEGT. CDR3 length: 16 amino acids. Between the trimmed V and J ends, which lost 1 base and 1 base, there was a span of 14 bases.

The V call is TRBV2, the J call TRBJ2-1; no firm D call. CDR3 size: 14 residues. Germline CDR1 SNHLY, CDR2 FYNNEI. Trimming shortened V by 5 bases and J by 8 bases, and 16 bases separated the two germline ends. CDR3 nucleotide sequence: TGTGCCAGCAGTCATAAACCTTCCTTACATGAGCAGTTCTTC. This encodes CASSHKPSLHEQFF.

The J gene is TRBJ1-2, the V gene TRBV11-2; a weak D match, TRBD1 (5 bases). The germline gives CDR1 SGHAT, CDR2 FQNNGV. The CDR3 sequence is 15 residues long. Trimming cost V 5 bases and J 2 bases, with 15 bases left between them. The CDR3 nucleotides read TGTGCCAGCAGCCCGCCCCGGGCAGGGAACTATGGCTACACCTTC. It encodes CASSPPRAGNYGYTF.

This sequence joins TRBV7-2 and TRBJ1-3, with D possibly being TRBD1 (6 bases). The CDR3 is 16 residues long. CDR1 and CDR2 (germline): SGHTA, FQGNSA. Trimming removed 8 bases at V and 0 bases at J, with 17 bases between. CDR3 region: CASSLRGAPSGNTIYF. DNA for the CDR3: TGTGCCAGCTCCCTACGGGGGGCGCCCTCTGGAAACACCATATATTTT.

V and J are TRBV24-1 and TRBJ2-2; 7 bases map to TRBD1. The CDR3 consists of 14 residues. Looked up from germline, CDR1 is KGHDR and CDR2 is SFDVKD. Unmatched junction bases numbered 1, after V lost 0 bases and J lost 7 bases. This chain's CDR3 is CATSDLQGVGELFF. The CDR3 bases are TGTGCCACCAGTGATTTGCAGGGGGTCGGGGAGCTGTTTTTT.

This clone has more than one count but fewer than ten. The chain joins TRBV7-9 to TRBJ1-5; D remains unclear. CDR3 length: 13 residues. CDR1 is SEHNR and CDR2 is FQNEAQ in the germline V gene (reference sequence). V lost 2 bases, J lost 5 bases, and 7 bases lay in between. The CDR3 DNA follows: TGTGCCAGCAGCTTATTCGCCGATCAGCCCCAGCATTTT. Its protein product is CASSLFADQPQHF. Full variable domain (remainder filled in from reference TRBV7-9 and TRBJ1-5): DTGVSQNPRHKITKRGQNVTFRCDPISEHNRLYWYRQTLGQGPEFLTYFQNEAQLEKSRLLSDRFSAERPKGSFSTLEIQRTEQGDSAMYLCASSLFADQPQHFGDGTRLSIL.

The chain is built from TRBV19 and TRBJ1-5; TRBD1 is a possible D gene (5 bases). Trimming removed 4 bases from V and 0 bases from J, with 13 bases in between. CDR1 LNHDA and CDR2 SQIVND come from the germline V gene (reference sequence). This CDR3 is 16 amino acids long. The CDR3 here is CASSTRQTDSNQPQHF. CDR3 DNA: TGTGCCAGTAGTACCCGACAGACGGATAGCAATCAGCCCCAGCATTTT.

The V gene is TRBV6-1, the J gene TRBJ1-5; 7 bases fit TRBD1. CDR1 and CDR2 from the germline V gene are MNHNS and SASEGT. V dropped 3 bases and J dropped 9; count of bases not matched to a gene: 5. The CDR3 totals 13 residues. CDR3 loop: CASSDLNRGPQHF. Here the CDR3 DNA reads TGTGCCAGCAGTGACCTGAACAGGGGGCCCCAGCATTTT.

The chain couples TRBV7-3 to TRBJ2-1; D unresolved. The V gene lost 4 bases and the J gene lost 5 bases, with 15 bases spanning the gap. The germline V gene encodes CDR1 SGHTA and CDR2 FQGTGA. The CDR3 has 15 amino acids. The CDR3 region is CASSSLGGTDNEQFF. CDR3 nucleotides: TGTGCCAGCAGCTCCTTGGGCGGAACTGACAATGAGCAGTTCTTC.

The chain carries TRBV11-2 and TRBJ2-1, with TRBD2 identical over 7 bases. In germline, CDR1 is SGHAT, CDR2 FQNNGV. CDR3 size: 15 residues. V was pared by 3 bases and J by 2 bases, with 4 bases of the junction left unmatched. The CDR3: CASSFVTSTYNEQFF. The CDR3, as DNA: TGTGCCAGCAGCTTCGTGACTAGCACCTACAATGAGCAGTTCTTC. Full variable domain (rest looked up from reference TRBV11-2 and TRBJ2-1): EAGVAQSPRYKIIEKRQSVAFWCNPISGHATLYWYQQILGQGPKLLIQFQNNGVVDDSQLPKDRFSAERLKGVDSTLKIQPAKLEDSAVYLCASSFVTSTYNEQFFGPGTRLTVL.

CDR3 in amino acids: CASSPQGMNTEAFF. In nucleotides, the CDR3 is TGTGCCAGCTCACCACAGGGGATGAACACTGAAGCTTTCTTT. The genes are TRBV18 and TRBJ1-1; the D gene is possibly TRBD1 (5 bases). Trimming stripped 1 base from V and 0 bases from J, with 6 bases between. Per the germline V gene, CDR1 is KGHSH and CDR2 is LQKENI. The CDR3 length is 14 residues.

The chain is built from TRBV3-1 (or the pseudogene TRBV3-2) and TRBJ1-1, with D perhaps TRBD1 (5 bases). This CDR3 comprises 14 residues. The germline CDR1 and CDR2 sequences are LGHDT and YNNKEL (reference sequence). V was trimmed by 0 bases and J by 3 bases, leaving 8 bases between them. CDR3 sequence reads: CASSQDSRDTEAFF. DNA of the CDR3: TGTGCCAGCAGCCAAGACAGCAGGGACACTGAAGCTTTCTTT.

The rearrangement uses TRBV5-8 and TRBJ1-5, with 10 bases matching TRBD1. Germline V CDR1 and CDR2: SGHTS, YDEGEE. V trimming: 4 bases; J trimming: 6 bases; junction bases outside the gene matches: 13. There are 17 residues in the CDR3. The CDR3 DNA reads TGTGCCAGCAGCCGCCTGCCGGGGACAGGGGTGAGTCAGCCCCAGCATTTT. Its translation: CASSRLPGTGVSQPQHF.